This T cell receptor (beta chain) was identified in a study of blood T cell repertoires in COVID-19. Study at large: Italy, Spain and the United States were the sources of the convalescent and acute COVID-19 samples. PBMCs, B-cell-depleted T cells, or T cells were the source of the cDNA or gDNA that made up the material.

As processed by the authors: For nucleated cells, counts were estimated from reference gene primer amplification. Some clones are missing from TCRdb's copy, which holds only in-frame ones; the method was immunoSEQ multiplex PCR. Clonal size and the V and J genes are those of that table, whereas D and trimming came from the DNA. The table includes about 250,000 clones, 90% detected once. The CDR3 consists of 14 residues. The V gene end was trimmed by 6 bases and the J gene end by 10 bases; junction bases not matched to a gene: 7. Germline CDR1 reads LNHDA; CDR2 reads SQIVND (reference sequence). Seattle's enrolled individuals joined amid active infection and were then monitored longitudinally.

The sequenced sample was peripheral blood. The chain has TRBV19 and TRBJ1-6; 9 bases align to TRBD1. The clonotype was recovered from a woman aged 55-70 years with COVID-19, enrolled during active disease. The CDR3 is CASSGTGSVSPLHF. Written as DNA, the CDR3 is TGTGCCAGTAGCGGGACAGGGTCTGTGTCACCCCTCCACTTT.